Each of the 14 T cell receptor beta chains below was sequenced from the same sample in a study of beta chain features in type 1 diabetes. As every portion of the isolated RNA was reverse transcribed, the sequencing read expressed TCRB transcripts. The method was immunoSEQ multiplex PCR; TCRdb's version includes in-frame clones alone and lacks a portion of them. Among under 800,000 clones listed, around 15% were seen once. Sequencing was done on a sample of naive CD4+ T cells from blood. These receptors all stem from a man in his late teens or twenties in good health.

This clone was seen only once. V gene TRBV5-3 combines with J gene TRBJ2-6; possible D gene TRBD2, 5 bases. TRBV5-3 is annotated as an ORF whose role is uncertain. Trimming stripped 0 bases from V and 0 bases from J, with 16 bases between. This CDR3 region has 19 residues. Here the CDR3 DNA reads TGTGCCAGAAGCTTGGCCGGAGGCCCTCAACACTCTGGGGCCAACGTCCTGACTTTC. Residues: CARSLAGGPQHSGANVLTF.

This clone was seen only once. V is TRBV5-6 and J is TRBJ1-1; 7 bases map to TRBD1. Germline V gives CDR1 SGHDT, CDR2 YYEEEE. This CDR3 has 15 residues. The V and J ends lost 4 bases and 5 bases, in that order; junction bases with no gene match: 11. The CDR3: CASSRRQGTGTEAFF. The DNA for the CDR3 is TGTGCCAGCAGCCGCCGACAGGGAACGGGGACTGAAGCTTTCTTT. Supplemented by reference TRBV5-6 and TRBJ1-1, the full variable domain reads DAGVTQSPTHLIKTRGQQVTLRCSPKSGHDTVSWYQQALGQGPQFIFQYYEEEERQRGNFPDRFSGHQFPNYSSELNVNALLLGDSALYLCASSRRQGTGTEAFFGQGTRLTVV.

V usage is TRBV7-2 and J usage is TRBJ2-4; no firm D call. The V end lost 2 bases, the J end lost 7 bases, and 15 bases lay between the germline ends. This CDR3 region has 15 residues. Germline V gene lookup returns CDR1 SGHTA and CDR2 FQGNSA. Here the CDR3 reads CASSLSLGSPNIQYF. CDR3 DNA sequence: TGTGCCAGCAGCTTAAGCTTGGGGTCCCCGAACATTCAGTACTTC. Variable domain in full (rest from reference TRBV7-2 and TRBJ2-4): GAGVSQSPSNKVTEKGKDVELRCDPISGHTALYWYRQSLGQGLEFLIYFQGNSAPDKSGLPSDRFSAERTGGSVSTLTIQRTQQEDSAVYLCASSLSLGSPNIQYFGAGTRLSVL.

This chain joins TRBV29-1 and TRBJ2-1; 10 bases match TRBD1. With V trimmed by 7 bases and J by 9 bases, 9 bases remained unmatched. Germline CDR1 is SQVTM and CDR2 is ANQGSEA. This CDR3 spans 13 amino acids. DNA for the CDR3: TGCAGCGCCGACAGGGGGCGGACGAGTGAGCAGTTCTTC. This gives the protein CSADRGRTSEQFF.

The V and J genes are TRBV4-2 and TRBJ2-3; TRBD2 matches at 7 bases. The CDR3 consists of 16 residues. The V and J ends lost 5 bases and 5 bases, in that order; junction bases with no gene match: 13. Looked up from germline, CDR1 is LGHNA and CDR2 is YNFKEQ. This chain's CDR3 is CASSDIALGGRDTQYF. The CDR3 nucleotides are TGTGCCAGCAGCGATATAGCGTTGGGAGGGCGAGATACGCAGTATTTT.

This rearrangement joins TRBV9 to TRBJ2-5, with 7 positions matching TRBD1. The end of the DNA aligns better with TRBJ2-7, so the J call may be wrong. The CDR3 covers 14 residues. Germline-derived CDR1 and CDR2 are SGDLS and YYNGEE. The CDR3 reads CASSRTGAYYEQYF. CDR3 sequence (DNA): TGTGCCAGCAGCAGAACAGGGGCTTACTACGAGCAGTACTTC.

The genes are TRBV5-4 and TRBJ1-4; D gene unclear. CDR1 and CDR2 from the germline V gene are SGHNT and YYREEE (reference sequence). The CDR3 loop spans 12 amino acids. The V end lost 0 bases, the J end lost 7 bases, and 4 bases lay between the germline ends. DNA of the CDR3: TGTGCCAGCAGCTTGGATAGTGAAAAACTGTTTTTT. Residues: CASSLDSEKLFF.

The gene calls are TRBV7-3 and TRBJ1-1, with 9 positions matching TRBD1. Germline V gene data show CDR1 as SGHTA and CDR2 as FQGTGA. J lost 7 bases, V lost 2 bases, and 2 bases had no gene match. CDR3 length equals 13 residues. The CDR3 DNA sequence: TGTGCCAGCAGCTTAGACAGGGGGATTGAAGCTTTCTTT. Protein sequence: CASSLDRGIEAFF.

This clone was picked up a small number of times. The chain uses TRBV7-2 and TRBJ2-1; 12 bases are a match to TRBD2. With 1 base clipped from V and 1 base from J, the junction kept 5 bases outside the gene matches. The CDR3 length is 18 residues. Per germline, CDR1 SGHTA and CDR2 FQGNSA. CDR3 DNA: TGTGCCAGCAGCTTAGTCCTGCTAGCGGGAGGGTCCTACAATGAGCAGTTCTTC. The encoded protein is CASSLVLLAGGSYNEQFF.

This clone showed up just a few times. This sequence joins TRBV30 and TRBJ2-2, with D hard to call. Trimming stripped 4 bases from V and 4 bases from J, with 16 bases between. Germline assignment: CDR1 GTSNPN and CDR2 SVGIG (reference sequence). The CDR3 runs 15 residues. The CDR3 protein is CAWTETGLVTGELFF. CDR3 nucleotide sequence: TGTGCCTGGACCGAGACGGGCCTTGTCACCGGGGAGCTGTTTTTT.

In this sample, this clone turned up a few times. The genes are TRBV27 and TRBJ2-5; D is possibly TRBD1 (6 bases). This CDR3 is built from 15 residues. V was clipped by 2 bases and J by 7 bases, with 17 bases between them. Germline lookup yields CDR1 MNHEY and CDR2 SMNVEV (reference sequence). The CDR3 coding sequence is TGTGCCAGCAGTTTACAGGACAGAGGGTCGGTGACCCAGTACTTC. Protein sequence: CASSLQDRGSVTQYF.

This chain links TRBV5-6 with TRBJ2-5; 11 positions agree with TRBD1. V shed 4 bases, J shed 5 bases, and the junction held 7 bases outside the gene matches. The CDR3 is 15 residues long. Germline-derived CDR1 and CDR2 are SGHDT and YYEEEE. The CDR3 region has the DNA TGTGCCAGCAGCCCAGGACAGGGGGCGTGGGAGACCCAGTACTTC. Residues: CASSPGQGAWETQYF. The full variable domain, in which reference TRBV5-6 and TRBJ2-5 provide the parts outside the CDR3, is DAGVTQSPTHLIKTRGQQVTLRCSPKSGHDTVSWYQQALGQGPQFIFQYYEEEERQRGNFPDRFSGHQFPNYSSELNVNALLLGDSALYLCASSPGQGAWETQYFGPGTRLLVL.

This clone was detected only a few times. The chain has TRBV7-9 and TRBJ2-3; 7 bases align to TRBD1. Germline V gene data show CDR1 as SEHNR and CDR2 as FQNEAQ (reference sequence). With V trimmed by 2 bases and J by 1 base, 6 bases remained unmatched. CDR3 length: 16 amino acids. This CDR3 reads CASSLRQGARTDTQYF. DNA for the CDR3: TGTGCCAGCAGCTTACGACAGGGCGCCCGCACAGATACGCAGTATTTT.

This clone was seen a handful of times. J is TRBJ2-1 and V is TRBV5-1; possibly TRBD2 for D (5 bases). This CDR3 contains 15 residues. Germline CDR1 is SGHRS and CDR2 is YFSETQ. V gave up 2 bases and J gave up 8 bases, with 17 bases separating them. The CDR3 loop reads CASSFTSNYAHEQFF. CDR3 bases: TGCGCCAGCAGCTTTACTAGTAACTATGCCCATGAGCAGTTCTTC.